This T cell receptor (beta chain) was identified during a study of vaccination effects on CD4 cells after COVID-19. Study-level findings and limits: Infection-derived and vaccine-derived clones contracted markedly late after vaccination.

A word on this clone: Its antigen is unidentified. Mismatch with germline at one junction end may stem from a read error.

Germline assignment: CDR1 MRHNA and CDR2 SNTAGT. CDR3 length: 13 amino acids. Clones were read by immunoSEQ multiplex PCR, and TCRdb kept only the in-frame ones, dropping some. Among tens of thousands of clones, around 76% were seen once, and the ten largest hold about 3%. Sequencing in the ViraFEST assay came after antigen-specific CD4+ T cells had been expanded with viral peptide pools, which were used to stimulate PBMC. Culture lasted under 13 days before CD4+ T cell isolation. Vaccine recipients, nucleocapsid antibody negative, had no prior SARS-CoV-2 infection. Wells containing approximately 2 million PBMC each were cultured with approximately 10 IU/ml IL-2 and approximately 10 ug/ml peptides. IL-2 medium took the place of half the medium on both days 3 and 7.

The receptor's source is a human donor who received a COVID-19 vaccine. This sequence joins TRBV6-4 and TRBJ1-1; 7 bases align to TRBD1. The starting material was CD4+ T cells from PBMCs cultured with HCoV-NL63 spike peptides, obtained before COVID-19 vaccination. The CDR3 sequence is CASSDFGTTGQLF. The CDR3 DNA reads as TGTGCCAGCAGTGACTTCGGCACCACGGGACAGCTTTTT.